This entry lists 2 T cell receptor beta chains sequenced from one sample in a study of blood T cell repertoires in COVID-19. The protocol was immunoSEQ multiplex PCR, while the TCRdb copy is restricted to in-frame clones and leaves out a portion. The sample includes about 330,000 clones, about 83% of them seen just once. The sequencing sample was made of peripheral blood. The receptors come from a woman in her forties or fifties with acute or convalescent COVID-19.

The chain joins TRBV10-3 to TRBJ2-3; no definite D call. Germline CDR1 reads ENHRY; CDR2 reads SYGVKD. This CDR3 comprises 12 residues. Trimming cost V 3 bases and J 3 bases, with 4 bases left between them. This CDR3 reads CAISETTDTQYF. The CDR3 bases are TGTGCCATCAGTGAAACTACAGATACGCAGTATTTT.

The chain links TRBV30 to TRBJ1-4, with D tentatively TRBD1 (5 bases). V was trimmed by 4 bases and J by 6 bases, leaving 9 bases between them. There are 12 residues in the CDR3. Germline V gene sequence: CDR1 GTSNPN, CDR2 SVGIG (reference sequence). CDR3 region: CAWTGVDEKLFF. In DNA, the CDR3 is TGTGCCTGGACGGGGGTCGATGAAAAACTGTTTTTT.